Shown below are 5 T cell receptor beta chains from a single sample sequenced in a study of metastatic and nonmetastatic thyroid tumors. TCRdb re-called the PCR reads with MiXCR. The sample holds 6,000 to 8,000 clones, about 25% seen once. Treatment of any kind had been given to no patient before thyroid surgery. Sequencing was done on a sample of adjacent normal tissue. The receptors shown here come from a female donor with papillary thyroid cancer or a benign thyroid nodule (not recorded which). Some clones in this sample may be carry-over from other donors' samples.

The rearrangement links TRBV5-1 to TRBJ2-7; 7 bases match TRBD1. The CDR3 totals 15 residues. V was clipped by 2 bases and J by 5 bases; unmatched bases: 10. Germline V gene data show CDR1 as SGHRS and CDR2 as YFSETQ. CDR3 amino acids: CASSFRWDSRDEQYF. The DNA for the CDR3 is TGCGCCAGCAGCTTTCGATGGGACAGTAGGGACGAGCAGTACTTC.

This clone appeared a few times. This chain uses TRBV6-5 with TRBJ1-2, with D maybe TRBD1 (5 bases). Trimming cost V 0 bases and J 7 bases, with 15 bases left between them. CDR3 length: 15 amino acids. The germline gives CDR1 MNHEY, CDR2 SVGAGI. CDR3 loop: CASSYSIWGGAGYTF. The CDR3 bases are TGTGCCAGCAGTTACTCGATTTGGGGTGGGGCTGGCTACACCTTC.

This clone is classed as medium-sized. V gene TRBV7-3 combines with J gene TRBJ2-4, with 8 bases identical to TRBD2. Looked up from germline, CDR1 is SGHTA and CDR2 is FQGTGA. The CDR3 totals 15 residues. The V gene end was trimmed by 5 bases and the J gene end by 5 bases; junction bases not matched to a gene: 8. The CDR3: CASSLGYGGENIQYF. The CDR3 DNA is TGTGCCAGCAGCCTAGGGTACGGGGGGGAAAACATTCAGTACTTC.

The chain employs TRBV6-2 or TRBV6-3 and TRBJ2-7; either TRBD1 or TRBD2 may fit D (6 bases each). Per germline, CDR1 MNHEY and CDR2 SVGEGT. The V end lost 6 bases, the J end lost 1 base, and 19 bases lay between the germline ends. This CDR3 contains 16 residues. This CDR3 is CASSFLGGPGSYEQYF. CDR3 coding DNA: TGTGCCAGCAGCTTTCTTGGGGGGCCCGGGTCCTACGAGCAGTACTTC.

This clone is classed as medium-sized. The V and J genes are TRBV7-3 and TRBJ2-7; 8 nucleotides match TRBD2. V shed 3 bases and J 7 bases; nucleotides not matched to a gene: 2. CDR1 SGHTA and CDR2 FQGTGA come from the germline V gene. This CDR3 is built from 12 residues. In DNA, the CDR3 is TGTGCCAGCAGCTTCGGGGGGGTGGAGCAGTACTTC. This translates into CASSFGGVEQYF.